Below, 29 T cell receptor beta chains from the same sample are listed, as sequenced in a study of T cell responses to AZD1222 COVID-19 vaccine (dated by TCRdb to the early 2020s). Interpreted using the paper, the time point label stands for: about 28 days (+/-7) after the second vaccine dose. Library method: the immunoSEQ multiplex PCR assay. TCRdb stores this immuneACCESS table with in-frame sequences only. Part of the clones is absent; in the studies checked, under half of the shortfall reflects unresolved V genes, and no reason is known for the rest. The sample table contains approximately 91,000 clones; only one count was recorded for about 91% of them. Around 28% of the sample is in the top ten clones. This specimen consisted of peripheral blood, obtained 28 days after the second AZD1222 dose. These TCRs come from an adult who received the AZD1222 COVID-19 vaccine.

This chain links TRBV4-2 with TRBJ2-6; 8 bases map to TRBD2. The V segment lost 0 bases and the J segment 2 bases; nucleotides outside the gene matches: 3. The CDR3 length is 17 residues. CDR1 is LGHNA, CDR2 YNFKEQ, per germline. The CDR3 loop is CASSQEPAGAGANVLTF. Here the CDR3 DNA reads TGTGCCAGCAGCCAAGAGCCAGCGGGAGCTGGGGCCAACGTCCTGACTTTC.

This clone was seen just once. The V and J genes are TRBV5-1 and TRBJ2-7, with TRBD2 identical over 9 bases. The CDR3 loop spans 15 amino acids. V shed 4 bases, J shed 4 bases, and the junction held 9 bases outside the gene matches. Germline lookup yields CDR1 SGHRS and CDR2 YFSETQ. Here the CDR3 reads CASSPQAGGRYEQYF. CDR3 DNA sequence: TGCGCCAGCAGCCCCCAGGCGGGAGGGCGGTACGAGCAGTACTTC.

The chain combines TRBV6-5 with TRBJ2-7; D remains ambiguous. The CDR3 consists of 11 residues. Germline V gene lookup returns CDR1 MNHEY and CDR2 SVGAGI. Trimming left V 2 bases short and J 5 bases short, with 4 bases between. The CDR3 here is CASSYVHEQYF. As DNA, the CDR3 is TGTGCCAGCAGTTACGTCCACGAGCAGTACTTC.

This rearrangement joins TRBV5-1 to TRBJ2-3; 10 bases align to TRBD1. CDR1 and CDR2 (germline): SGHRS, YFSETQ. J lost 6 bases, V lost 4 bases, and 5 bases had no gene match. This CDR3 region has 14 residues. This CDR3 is CASSPGQGLDTQYF. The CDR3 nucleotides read TGCGCCAGCAGCCCGGGACAGGGGCTGGATACGCAGTATTTT.

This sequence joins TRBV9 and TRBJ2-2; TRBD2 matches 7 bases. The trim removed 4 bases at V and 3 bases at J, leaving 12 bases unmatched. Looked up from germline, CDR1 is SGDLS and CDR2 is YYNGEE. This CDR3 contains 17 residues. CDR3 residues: CASSRSRAGYDTGELFF. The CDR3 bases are TGTGCCAGCAGCCGCTCCCGAGCGGGATATGACACCGGGGAGCTGTTTTTT.

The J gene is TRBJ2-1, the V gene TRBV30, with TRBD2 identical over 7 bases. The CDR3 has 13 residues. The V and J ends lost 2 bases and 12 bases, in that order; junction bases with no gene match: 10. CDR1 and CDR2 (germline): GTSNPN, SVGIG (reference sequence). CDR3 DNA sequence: TGTGCCTGGAGTCCAGCGGGACCGCGGGGGCAGTTCTTC. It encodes CAWSPAGPRGQFF. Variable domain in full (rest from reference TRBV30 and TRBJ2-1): SQTIHQWPATLVQPVGSPLSLECTVEGTSNPNLYWYRQAAGRGLQLLFYSVGIGQISSEVPQNLSASRPQDRQFILSSKKLLLSDSGFYLCAWSPAGPRGQFFGPGTRLTVL.

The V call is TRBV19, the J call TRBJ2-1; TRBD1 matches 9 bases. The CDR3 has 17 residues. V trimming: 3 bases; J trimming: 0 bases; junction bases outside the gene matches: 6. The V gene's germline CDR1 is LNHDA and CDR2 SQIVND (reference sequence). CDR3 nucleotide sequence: TGTGCCAGTAGTATGCGTGCGGGACAGGGCTCCTACAATGAGCAGTTCTTC. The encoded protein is CASSMRAGQGSYNEQFF.

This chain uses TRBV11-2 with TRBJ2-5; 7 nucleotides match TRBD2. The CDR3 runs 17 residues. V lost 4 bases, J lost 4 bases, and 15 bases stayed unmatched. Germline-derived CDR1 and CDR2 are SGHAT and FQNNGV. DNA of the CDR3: TGTGCCAGCAGCTCACAACCCGGACTAGGAGGGAGAGAGACCCAGTACTTC. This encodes CASSSQPGLGGRETQYF.

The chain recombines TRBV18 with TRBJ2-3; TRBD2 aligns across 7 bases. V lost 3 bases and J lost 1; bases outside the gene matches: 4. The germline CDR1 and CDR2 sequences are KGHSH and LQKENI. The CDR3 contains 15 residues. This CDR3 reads CASSPTRGGTDTQYF. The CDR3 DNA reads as TGTGCCAGCTCACCGACACGGGGGGGCACAGATACGCAGTATTTT.

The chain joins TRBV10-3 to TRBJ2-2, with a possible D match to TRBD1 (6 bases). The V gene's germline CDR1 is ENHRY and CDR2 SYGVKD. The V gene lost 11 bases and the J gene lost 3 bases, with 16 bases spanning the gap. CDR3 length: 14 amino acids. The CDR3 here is CAASGAEYTGELFF. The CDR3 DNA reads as TGTGCCGCGTCAGGGGCAGAGTACACCGGGGAGCTGTTTTTT.

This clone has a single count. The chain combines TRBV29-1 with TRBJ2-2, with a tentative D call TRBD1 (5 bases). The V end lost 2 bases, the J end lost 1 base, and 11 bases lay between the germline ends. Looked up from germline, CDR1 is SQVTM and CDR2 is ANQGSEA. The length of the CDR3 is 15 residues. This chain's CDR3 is CSVESGRVNTGELFF. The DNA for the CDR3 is TGCAGCGTTGAATCCGGCAGGGTGAACACCGGGGAGCTGTTTTTT.

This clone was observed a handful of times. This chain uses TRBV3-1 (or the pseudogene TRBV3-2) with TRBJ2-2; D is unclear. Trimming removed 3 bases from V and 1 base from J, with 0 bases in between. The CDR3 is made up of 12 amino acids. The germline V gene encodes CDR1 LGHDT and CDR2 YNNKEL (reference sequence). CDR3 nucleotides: TGTGCCAGCAGCCAGAACACCGGGGAGCTGTTTTTT. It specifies CASSQNTGELFF.

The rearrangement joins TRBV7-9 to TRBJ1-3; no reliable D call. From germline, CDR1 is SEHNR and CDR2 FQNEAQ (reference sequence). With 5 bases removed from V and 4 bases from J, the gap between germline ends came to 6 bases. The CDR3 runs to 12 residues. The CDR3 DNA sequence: TGTGCCAGCAGCCAGGAAGGAAACACCATATATTTT. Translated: CASSQEGNTIYF.

The CDR3 sequence is CSARGDEQYF. CDR3 nucleotides: TGCAGTGCCCGGGGGGACGAGCAGTACTTC. V usage is TRBV20-1 and J usage is TRBJ2-7; 7 bases match TRBD2. V shed 6 bases and J 5 bases; nucleotides not matched to a gene: 1. The CDR3 consists of 10 residues. Germline V gene sequence: CDR1 DFQATT, CDR2 SNEGSKA (reference sequence).

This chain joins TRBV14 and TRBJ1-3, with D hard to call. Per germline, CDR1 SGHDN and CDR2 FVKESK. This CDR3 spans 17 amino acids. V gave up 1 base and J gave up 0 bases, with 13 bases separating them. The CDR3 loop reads CASSQVIPRDSGNTIYF. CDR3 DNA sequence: TGTGCCAGCAGCCAAGTGATACCGAGAGACTCTGGAAACACCATATATTTT.

The DNA of the CDR3 is TGTGCCAGCAGTTACTCCCACCCCGGGACAGTCTACGAGCAGTACTTC. It yields the protein CASSYSHPGTVYEQYF. This sequence joins TRBV6-5 and TRBJ2-7, with 7 bases matching TRBD1. Germline V gene data show CDR1 as MNHEY and CDR2 as SVGAGI. V was clipped by 0 bases and J by 3 bases; unmatched bases: 8. The CDR3 contains 16 residues.

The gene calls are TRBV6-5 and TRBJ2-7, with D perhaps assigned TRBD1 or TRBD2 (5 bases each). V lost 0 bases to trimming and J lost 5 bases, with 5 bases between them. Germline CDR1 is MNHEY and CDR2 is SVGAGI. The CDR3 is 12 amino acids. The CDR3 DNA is TGTGCCAGCAGTTACTCGGGGGACGAGCAGTACTTC. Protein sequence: CASSYSGDEQYF.

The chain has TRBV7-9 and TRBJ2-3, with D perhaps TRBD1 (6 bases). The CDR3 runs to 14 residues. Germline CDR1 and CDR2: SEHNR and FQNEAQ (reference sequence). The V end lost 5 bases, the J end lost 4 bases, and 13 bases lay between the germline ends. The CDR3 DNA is TGTGCCAGCAGCCCCAGGGGTGGTCCAGATACGCAGTATTTT. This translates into CASSPRGGPDTQYF.

In nucleotides, the CDR3 is TGTGCCAGCAGCCAACAGGGGGCCTACGAGCAGTACTTC. This translates into CASSQQGAYEQYF. J is TRBJ2-7 and V is TRBV28; 8 nucleotides line up with TRBD1. Per the germline V gene, CDR1 is MDHEN and CDR2 is SYDVKM. The length of the CDR3 is 13 residues. V was pared by 6 bases and J by 2 bases, with 3 bases of the junction left unmatched.

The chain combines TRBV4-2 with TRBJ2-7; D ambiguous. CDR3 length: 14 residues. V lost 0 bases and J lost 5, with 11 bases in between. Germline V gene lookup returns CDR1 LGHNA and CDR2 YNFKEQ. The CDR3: CASSQDGPADEQYF. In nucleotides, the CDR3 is TGTGCCAGCAGCCAAGATGGGCCAGCTGACGAGCAGTACTTC.

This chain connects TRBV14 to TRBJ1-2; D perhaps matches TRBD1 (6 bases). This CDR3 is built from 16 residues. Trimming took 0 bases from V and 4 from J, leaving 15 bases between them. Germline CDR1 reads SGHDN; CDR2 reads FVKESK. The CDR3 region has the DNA TGTGCCAGCAGCCAAGATGGAAGGACCAGGGGCTATGGCTACACCTTC. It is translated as CASSQDGRTRGYGYTF.

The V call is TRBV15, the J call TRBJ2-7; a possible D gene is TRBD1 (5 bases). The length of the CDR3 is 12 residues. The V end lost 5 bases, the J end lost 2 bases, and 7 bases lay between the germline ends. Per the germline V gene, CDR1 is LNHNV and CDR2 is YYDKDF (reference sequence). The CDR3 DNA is TGTGCCACCAGCTGGGGCCCCTACGAGCAGTACTTC. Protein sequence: CATSWGPYEQYF.

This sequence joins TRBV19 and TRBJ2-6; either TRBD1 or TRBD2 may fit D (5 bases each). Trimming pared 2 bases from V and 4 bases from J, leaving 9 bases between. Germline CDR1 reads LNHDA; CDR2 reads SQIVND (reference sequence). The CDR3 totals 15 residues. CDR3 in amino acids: CASSILGVGANVLTF. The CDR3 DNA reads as TGTGCCAGTAGTATATTGGGGGTCGGGGCCAACGTCCTGACTTTC.

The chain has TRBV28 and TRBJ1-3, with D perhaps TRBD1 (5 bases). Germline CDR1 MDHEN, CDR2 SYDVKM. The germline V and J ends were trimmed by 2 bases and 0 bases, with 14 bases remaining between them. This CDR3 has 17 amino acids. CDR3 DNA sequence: TGTGCCAGCAGTTTAATCCAGGGCCGCATCTCTGGAAACACCATATATTTT. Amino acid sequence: CASSLIQGRISGNTIYF.

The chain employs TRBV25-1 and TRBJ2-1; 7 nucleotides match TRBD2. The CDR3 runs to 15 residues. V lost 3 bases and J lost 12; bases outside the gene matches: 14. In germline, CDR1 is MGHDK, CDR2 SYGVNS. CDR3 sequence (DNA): TGTGCCAGCAGTGATCTGGGACGGGAGGAGATTGGGCAGTTCTTC. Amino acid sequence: CASSDLGREEIGQFF.

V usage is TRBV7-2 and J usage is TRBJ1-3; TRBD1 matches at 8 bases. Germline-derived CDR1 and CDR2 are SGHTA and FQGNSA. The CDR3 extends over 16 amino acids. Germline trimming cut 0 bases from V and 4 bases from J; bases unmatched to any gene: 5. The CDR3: CASSLARTGTGNTIYF. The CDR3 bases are TGTGCCAGCAGCTTAGCGCGGACAGGGACAGGAAACACCATATATTTT.

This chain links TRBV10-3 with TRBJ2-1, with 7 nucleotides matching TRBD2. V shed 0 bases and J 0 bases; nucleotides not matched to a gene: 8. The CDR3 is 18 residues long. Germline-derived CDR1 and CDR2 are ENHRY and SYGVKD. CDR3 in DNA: TGTGCCATCAGTGAGTCGGACACTAGCGAGAGCTCCTACAATGAGCAGTTCTTC. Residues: CAISESDTSESSYNEQFF.

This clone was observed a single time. CDR3 sequence (DNA): TGTGCCAGCTCTCTAAACCGGGACAGCCGCAGCTCCTACGAGCAGTACTTC. This gives the protein CASSLNRDSRSSYEQYF. The chain is built from TRBV18 and TRBJ2-7; 7 bases are a match to TRBD1. J lost 0 bases, V lost 6 bases, and 14 bases had no gene match. The length of the CDR3 is 17 residues. Germline lookup yields CDR1 KGHSH and CDR2 LQKENI.

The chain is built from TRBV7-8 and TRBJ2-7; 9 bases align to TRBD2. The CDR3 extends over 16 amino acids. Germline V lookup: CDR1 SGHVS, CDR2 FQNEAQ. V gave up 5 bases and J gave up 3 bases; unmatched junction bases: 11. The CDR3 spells CASSDLRTSAFYEQYF. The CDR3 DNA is TGTGCCAGCAGCGATTTAAGGACTAGCGCCTTCTACGAGCAGTACTTC.